Listed below are T cell receptor beta chains from one sample, sequenced in a study of PD-1 blockade in mismatch repair-deficient tumors. Libraries were prepared by immunoSEQ multiplex PCR; TCRdb keeps only in-frame clonotypes and omits some of them. The table has roughly 16,000 clones, roughly 84% seen once. The material was PBMCs, obtained 4 weeks after starting pembrolizumab. These receptors were collected from an adult with mismatch repair-deficient cancer. Each CDR3 is given with its conserved first and last residue. D genes are given only for firm matches. The size of a clone is reported for some rows only, either as once, few or many, or as a class for expanded clones.

CDR3 DNA,CDR3 protein,V gene,D gene,clone size,CDR3 length,J gene
TGTGCCAGCAGTTTAGGCCCCAATCAGCCCCAGCATTTT,CASSLGPNQPQHF,TRBV28,-,-,13,TRBJ1-5
TGTGCCAGCAGTTCTACTAGCGGCTCCTACAATGAGCAGTTCTTC,CASSSTSGSYNEQFF,TRBV9,TRBD2,once,15,TRBJ2-1
TGTGCCAGCAGCCTGTTTAATCAGGACCAGTACTTC,CASSLFNQDQYF,TRBV5-8,-,-,12,TRBJ2-5
TGTGCCAGCAGCCACGTCGGGACAGGCAAAAACTATGGCTACACCTTC,CASSHVGTGKNYGYTF,TRBV14,TRBD1,-,16,TRBJ1-2
TGCGCCAGCAGCTTGGGGGGGACAGGGGACTATGGCTACACCTTC,CASSLGGTGDYGYTF,TRBV5-1,TRBD1,-,15,TRBJ1-2
TGTGCCAGCTCACCACCGGGACAAATACAAGAGACCCAGTACTTC,CASSPPGQIQETQYF,TRBV18,-,once,15,TRBJ2-5
TGTGCCAGCAGTGAATATGGCGGGTTATCCTACAATGAGCAGTTCTTC,CASSEYGGLSYNEQFF,TRBV25-1,-,once,16,TRBJ2-1
TGTGCCAGCAGTCGAATTGGGGGGGGGTCCTACAATGAGCAGTTCTTC,CASSRIGGGSYNEQFF,TRBV27,TRBD2,-,16,TRBJ2-1
TGTGCCAGCAGTGTAGGACAGGAGGAGACCCAGTACTTC,CASSVGQEETQYF,TRBV2,TRBD1,-,13,TRBJ2-5
TGTGCCAGTAGTATAGATTATGGAGCCAACACCGGGGAGCTGTTTTTT,CASSIDYGANTGELFF,TRBV19,-,-,16,TRBJ2-2
TGTGCCAGCTCACCATTGACCGGACACCTCTATGGCTACACCTTC,CASSPLTGHLYGYTF,TRBV18,-,once,15,TRBJ1-2
TGTGCCAGCAGCCCGACAGGTTTCACTGAAGCTTTCTTT,CASSPTGFTEAFF,TRBV7-9,-,few,13,TRBJ1-1
TGTGCCAGCAGCCGGGACAGGGGAAACAATCAGCCCCAGCATTTT,CASSRDRGNNQPQHF,TRBV7-8,TRBD1,few,15,TRBJ1-5
TGTGCCAGCAGCGTAGGAACCGGGTTTACAAATGAGCAGTTCTTC,CASSVGTGFTNEQFF,TRBV9,-,-,15,TRBJ2-1
TGCGCCAGCGGAAGACTAGATTCCAATGAGCAGTTCTTC,CASGRLDSNEQFF,TRBV5-1,-,-,13,TRBJ2-1
TGCGCCAGCAGCCAAACCGCCGACAGGGCGAACTATGGCTACACCTTC,CASSQTADRANYGYTF,TRBV4-1,TRBD1,-,16,TRBJ1-2
TGCGCCAGCAGCCGGGACAGCAGGCTCCCCTACAATGAGCAGTTCTTC,CASSRDSRLPYNEQFF,TRBV5-1,TRBD1,-,16,TRBJ2-1
TGTGCCAGCAGTGCACGACAGGGGAATTACCAAGAGACCCAGTACTTC,CASSARQGNYQETQYF,TRBV28,TRBD1,-,16,TRBJ2-5
TGTGCCAGCTCACCGGCTCCATTCTACGAGCAGTACTTC,CASSPAPFYEQYF,TRBV18,-,few,13,TRBJ2-7
TGTGCCGCTGTAGCCAGCTCCTACAATGAGCAGTTCTTC,CAAVASSYNEQFF,TRBV10-3,-,-,13,TRBJ2-1
TGTGCCAGCAGCTCCCGAGGGTCCCATAATTCACCCCTCCACTTT,CASSSRGSHNSPLHF,TRBV11-2,-,few,15,TRBJ1-6
TGTGCCAGCAGCAAGACTAGCGGAGGCCCTCAAGTCAGGGAGCAGTTCTTC,CASSKTSGGPQVREQFF,TRBV9,TRBD2,-,17,TRBJ2-1
TGTGCCAGCAGCCCCCGCAAGGGGCCCTACGAGCAGTACTTC,CASSPRKGPYEQYF,TRBV7-2,-,-,14,TRBJ2-7
TGTGCCAGCAGCCCCCAGACAATAACCTATGGCTACACCTTC,CASSPQTITYGYTF,TRBV11-2,-,-,14,TRBJ1-2
TGTGCCAGCAGCCCGCCCTCGGGGCAGGGAGGAGATACGCAGTATTTT,CASSPPSGQGGDTQYF,TRBV5-4,-,once,16,TRBJ2-3
TGTGCCAGCAGTTTGGCTCTGAATCAGCCCCAGCATTTT,CASSLALNQPQHF,TRBV28,-,-,13,TRBJ1-5
TGTGCCAGCAGCTTATTTCTAGTTGGGACTAGCGGTGGGGAGCAGTTCTTC,CASSLFLVGTSGGEQFF,TRBV7-3,TRBD2,-,17,TRBJ2-1
TGTGCCAGCAGCCCCGCGGGAGGGAGCACAGATACGCAGTATTTT,CASSPAGGSTDTQYF,TRBV2,TRBD2,-,15,TRBJ2-3
TGTGCCAGCAGCCACGGACAGGCATCCTACGAGCAGTACTTC,CASSHGQASYEQYF,TRBV5-4,TRBD1,-,14,TRBJ2-7
TGCGCCAGCAGCTTGGTTGCTGGACTAGCCTCCTACGAGCAGTACTTC,CASSLVAGLASYEQYF,TRBV5-1,TRBD2,once,16,TRBJ2-7
TGCGCCAGCAGTACGGGACAGAGCACAGATACGCAGTATTTT,CASSTGQSTDTQYF,TRBV10-1,TRBD1,-,14,TRBJ2-3
TGCGCCAGCAGCTTGGTGGCCGCCACAGGGGTAGATCAGCCCCAGCATTTT,CASSLVAATGVDQPQHF,TRBV5-1,TRBD1,once,17,TRBJ1-5